This T cell receptor beta chain was identified in a study of Tregs in tolerant kidney transplant recipients. Study results and limitations: The most relevant donor-specific Treg TCRbeta repertoire apparently came from expansion with activated donor B cells. This study did not directly address biological reproducibility. Few patients were studied, so findings need validation in larger groups.

TCRdb keeps only in-frame clones here, not all; method: immunoSEQ multiplex PCR. Among about 240,000 clones listed, roughly 84% were seen once. Thawed PBMCs were FACS-sorted into unstimulated CD4+CD25+CD127- regulatory T cells, CD4+CD25- non-regulatory cells, CD4 and CD8 cells. Details on this clone: Its antigen is as yet unknown.

CDR3 length equals 12 residues. Germline V CDR1 and CDR2: MGHDK, SYGVNS. V was cut by 1 base and J by 6 bases, with 4 bases left in between. V and J are TRBV25-1 and TRBJ1-3; no reliable D call. Sequencing was done on a sample of CD4+ T cells from blood. This receptor was taken from a human donor in good health. CDR3 loop: CASSESQNTIYF. The CDR3 bases are TGTGCCAGCAGTGAATCCCAAAACACCATATATTTT.